These T cell receptor beta chains were read from a single sample in a study of shared clonotypes between healthy human individuals. Repertoires were generated with immunoSEQ multiplex PCR, while TCRdb's copy carries only in-frame clones and drops some. This sample has about 640,000 clones, with 72% found just once. What was sequenced was memory CD4+ T cells sorted from blood. All receptors come from a young woman in good health. Each CDR3 is given with its conserved first and last residue. A D gene is named only where the DNA matches it firmly. Expanded clones get a size class; other rows say once, few or many, or leave the size out.

D gene	J gene	clone size	V gene	CDR3 protein	CDR3 DNA
-	TRBJ1-1	-	TRBV15	CATSRDRTTGEAFF	TGTGCCACCAGCAGAGACCGAACAACGGGGGAAGCTTTCTTT
-	TRBJ2-3	-	TRBV6-6	CASSSEGLGTDTQYF	TGTGCCAGCAGTTCGGAGGGCCTGGGCACAGATACGCAGTATTTT
-	TRBJ2-7	-	TRBV28	CASSLEGVGTYEQYF	TGTGCCAGCAGTTTAGAGGGCGTAGGGACCTACGAGCAGTACTTC
-	TRBJ1-2	-	TRBV11-2	CASSQGYGYTF	TGTGCCAGCAGTCAGGGGTATGGCTACACCTTC
TRBD1	TRBJ1-4	-	TRBV4-1	CASSQDGWGTDEKLFF	TGCGCCAGCAGCCAAGACGGCTGGGGGACAGATGAAAAACTGTTTTTT
-	TRBJ1-5	-	TRBV7-2	CASSDHLGISQPQHF	TGTGCCAGCAGCGACCACCTGGGCATATCTCAGCCCCAGCATTTT
TRBD2	TRBJ2-7	-	TRBV30	CASRATSGTYYEQYF	TGTGCCTCCCGCGCCACTAGCGGAACATACTACGAGCAGTACTTC
TRBD1	TRBJ2-3	-	TRBV11-3	CASSIGQGASTQYF	TGTGCCAGCAGCATAGGACAGGGGGCCAGTACGCAGTATTTT
-	TRBJ2-2	-	TRBV18	CASSSSENTGELFF	TGTGCCAGCTCATCTAGCGAGAACACCGGGGAGCTGTTTTTT
-	TRBJ1-1	-	TRBV7-9	CASSLHGQNTEAFF	TGTGCCAGCAGCCTTCACGGACAGAACACTGAAGCTTTCTTT
-	TRBJ1-5	-	TRBV7-2	CASSPTWMSSQPQHF	TGTGCCAGCAGCCCGACATGGATGAGTTCCCAGCCCCAGCATTTT
TRBD2	TRBJ2-6	-	TRBV7-9	CASSPSSGSSGANVLTF	TGTGCCAGCAGCCCGTCTAGCGGGAGCTCTGGGGCCAACGTCCTGACTTTC
-	TRBJ1-1	-	TRBV6-1	CASSEMSPGRTEAFF	TGTGCCAGCAGTGAAATGAGCCCAGGGCGAACTGAAGCTTTCTTT
-	TRBJ2-7	-	TRBV10-3	CAISDRATHEQYF	TGTGCCATCAGTGACAGGGCCACCCACGAGCAGTACTTC
TRBD1	TRBJ2-7	-	TRBV27	CASSPGTGDPYEQYF	TGTGCCAGCAGTCCCGGGACAGGGGACCCCTACGAGCAGTACTTC
-	TRBJ2-7	-	TRBV5-1	CASSLAPPRDGGYEQYF	TGCGCCAGCAGCTTAGCTCCCCCGAGGGATGGGGGGTACGAGCAGTACTTC
-	TRBJ2-1	few	TRBV11-3	CASSLGRDIDEQFF	TGTGCCAGCAGCTTAGGCAGGGATATTGATGAGCAGTTCTTC
-	TRBJ2-3	-	TRBV6-6	CASTNQPLAADTQYF	TGTGCCAGCACCAATCAACCTCTAGCAGCAGATACGCAGTATTTT
-	TRBJ2-7	once	TRBV5-6	CASSFLLRVEQYF	TGTGCCAGCAGCTTTCTTCTGAGAGTGGAGCAGTACTTC
-	TRBJ2-3	-	TRBV6-6	CASTHEGRTDTQYF	TGTGCCAGCACCCACGAGGGAAGGACAGATACGCAGTATTTT
TRBD1	TRBJ1-5	-	TRBV30	CAWTYRGRRNQPQHF	TGTGCCTGGACCTACAGGGGGCGAAGGAATCAGCCCCAGCATTTT
-	TRBJ1-1	medium-sized	TRBV2	CASSNRRPENTEAFF	TGTGCCAGCAGTAACCGAAGACCTGAGAACACTGAAGCTTTCTTT
TRBD1	TRBJ1-2	-	TRBV19	CASTTSPLRTGGDGYTF	TGTGCCAGTACCACATCACCACTCAGGACAGGGGGCGATGGCTACACCTTC
TRBD1	TRBJ1-2	-	TRBV5-1	CASSVRTGTYGYTF	TGCGCCAGCAGCGTACGGACAGGAACCTATGGCTACACCTTC
-	TRBJ1-1	-	TRBV28	CASSGYRVVDTEAFF	TGTGCCAGCAGTGGATACAGGGTGGTCGACACTGAAGCTTTCTTT
-	TRBJ1-2	few	TRBV6-5	CASSQGVGGYGYTF	TGTGCCAGCAGCCAAGGGGTGGGGGGCTATGGCTACACCTTC
-	TRBJ1-4	-	TRBV19	CASSTIMGGDEKLFF	TGTGCCAGTAGTACCATTATGGGGGGCGATGAAAAACTGTTTTTT